The rows below give T cell receptor beta chains drawn from one sample of a study of cytomegalovirus exposure and HLA in healthy donors. TCRdb keeps only in-frame clones here, not all; method: immunoSEQ multiplex PCR. The sample holds 150,000 to 200,000 clones, 86% seen once. The sequenced sample consisted of PBMCs. The receptors were sampled from a woman aged 25 to 45 in good health and CMV-seronegative. The CDR3 runs from the conserved cysteine through the conserved F or W. D genes are given only for firm matches. Only part of the rows carry a size: once, few, many, or a class if the clone is expanded.

CASSFGSGGNTEAFF	TGTGCCAGCAGCTTTGGGTCGGGGGGGAACACTGAAGCTTTCTTT	-	-	TRBJ1-1	TRBV7-9
CASKPGGQETQYF	TGTGCCAGCAAACCGGGAGGCCAAGAGACCCAGTACTTC	TRBD2	-	TRBJ2-5	TRBV7-2
CASSDSLRGVSEQFF	TGTGCCAGCAGTGACTCCTTGCGGGGGGTTAGTGAGCAGTTCTTC	TRBD2	few	TRBJ2-1	TRBV6-4
CASSPPSYEQYF	TGTGCCAGCAGCCCACCCTCCTACGAGCAGTACTTC	-	once	TRBJ2-7	TRBV7-2
CASSYSRAYNEQFF	TGTGCCAGCAGTTACTCGAGAGCCTACAATGAGCAGTTCTTC	-	-	TRBJ2-1	TRBV6-5
CASSLVLGDRGRIEQYF	TGTGCCAGCAGCTTAGTCTTAGGGGACAGGGGGCGGATCGAGCAGTACTTC	TRBD1	-	TRBJ2-7	TRBV13
CSARSLDTQYF	TGCAGTGCTAGAAGCCTAGATACGCAGTATTTT	-	-	TRBJ2-3	TRBV20-1
CASSFEDNYGYTF	TGCGCCAGCAGCTTCGAGGATAACTATGGCTACACCTTC	-	-	TRBJ1-2	TRBV5-1
CASSPKETSGNSPHEQFF	TGTGCCAGCAGTCCGAAAGAAACTAGCGGCAATAGTCCCCATGAGCAGTTCTTC	TRBD2	-	TRBJ2-1	TRBV6-4
CASRSGREGTGELFF	TGTGCCAGCAGATCGGGCAGGGAAGGCACCGGGGAGCTGTTTTTT	-	-	TRBJ2-2	TRBV19
CASSDYRERTDTQYF	TGTGCCAGCTCGGATTACAGGGAGCGCACAGATACGCAGTATTTT	-	-	TRBJ2-3	TRBV6-1
CASSSGQEEKLFF	TGTGCCAGCAGCTCGGGACAGGAGGAAAAACTGTTTTTT	TRBD1	-	TRBJ1-4	TRBV5-4
CAWSPKQGPYEQYF	TGTGCCTGGAGTCCAAAACAGGGGCCCTACGAGCAGTACTTC	TRBD1	-	TRBJ2-7	TRBV30
CASSPLGLADTQYF	TGTGCCAGCAGCCCATTAGGACTGGCAGATACGCAGTATTTT	-	-	TRBJ2-3	TRBV11-2
CASSHGQLYEQYF	TGCGCCAGCAGCCACGGACAGCTCTACGAGCAGTACTTC	-	-	TRBJ2-7	TRBV4-3
CASIKQTGGGEKLFF	TGTGCCAGCATCAAACAGACAGGGGGTGGTGAAAAACTGTTTTTT	TRBD1	-	TRBJ1-4	TRBV2
CASSLGMGPYYEQYF	TGTGCCAGCAGCTTAGGTATGGGACCGTACTACGAGCAGTACTTC	-	once	TRBJ2-7	TRBV7-2
CASSEGGVDLGGQYF	TGTGCCAGCAGTGAAGGGGGGGTGGACCTTGGAGGGCAGTACTTC	-	-	TRBJ2-7	TRBV2
CASSHPPGETQYF	TGCGCCAGCAGCCATCCCCCTGGCGAGACCCAGTACTTC	-	-	TRBJ2-5	TRBV4-3
CASSTGTVVSPLHF	TGTGCCAGCAGCACCGGGACAGTTGTTTCACCCCTCCACTTT	TRBD1	-	TRBJ1-6	TRBV27
CASSTGTRLFF	TGTGCCAGCAGCACCGGGACTAGACTGTTTTTT	-	-	TRBJ1-4	TRBV5-4
CASRVQRGGQETQYF	TGTGCCAGCAGAGTTCAGCGGGGGGGACAAGAGACCCAGTACTTC	TRBD2	-	TRBJ2-5	TRBV6-5
CASSQEVGSGETQYF	TGCGCCAGCAGCCAAGAGGTGGGGTCGGGTGAGACCCAGTACTTC	-	-	TRBJ2-5	TRBV4-3
CSVDRDTEAFF	TGCAGCGTTGATCGAGACACTGAAGCTTTCTTT	-	-	TRBJ1-1	TRBV29-1
CASSSAEAGDTQYF	TGCGCCAGCAGCTCCGCTGAGGCCGGAGATACGCAGTATTTT	-	-	TRBJ2-3	TRBV5-1
CASSRTVARSYEQYF	TGTGCCAGCAGCAGGACCGTAGCCCGCTCCTACGAGCAGTACTTC	-	-	TRBJ2-7	TRBV11-2
CATSRGQTGNTIYF	TGTGCCACCAGCAGAGGACAGACTGGAAACACCATATATTTT	-	medium-sized	TRBJ1-3	TRBV15
CASSFSGNYGYTF	TGTGCCAGCAGTTTTTCAGGGAACTATGGCTACACCTTC	-	-	TRBJ1-2	TRBV27
CASRRVGSYNEQFF	TGTGCCAGCAGAAGGGTCGGCTCCTACAATGAGCAGTTCTTC	-	-	TRBJ2-1	TRBV2
CASSLAGTEGEQYF	TGTGCCAGCAGCTTAGCAGGCACAGAAGGGGAGCAGTACTTC	-	-	TRBJ2-7	TRBV11-1
CASSDYTSGGAETQYF	TGTGCCAGCAGTGACTATACTAGCGGGGGGGCAGAGACCCAGTACTTC	TRBD2	-	TRBJ2-5	TRBV9
CASSRYSNQPQHF	TGTGCCAGCAGTCGATATAGCAATCAGCCCCAGCATTTT	-	-	TRBJ1-5	TRBV27
CATSLAGGADTQYF	TGTGCCACCTCACTAGCGGGAGGGGCAGATACGCAGTATTTT	TRBD2	-	TRBJ2-3	TRBV15
CASSIRSTGGVNTEAFF	TGTGCCAGTAGTATCCGATCGACAGGGGGAGTGAACACTGAAGCTTTCTTT	TRBD1	-	TRBJ1-1	TRBV19
CASSDDPALYEQYF	TGCGCCAGCAGTGATGATCCGGCCCTCTACGAGCAGTACTTC	-	few	TRBJ2-7	TRBV10-1
CASKDHRDREDTIYF	TGTGCCAGTAAGGACCATCGGGACAGGGAAGACACCATATATTTT	TRBD1	-	TRBJ1-3	TRBV19
CASSSGTGLREQYF	TGTGCCAGCAGTTCCGGGACAGGGTTGCGGGAGCAGTACTTC	TRBD1	-	TRBJ2-7	TRBV6-5
CASSPPTSDRSTDTQYF	TGTGCCAGCAGCCCCCCGACCTCGGACAGGAGCACAGATACGCAGTATTTT	TRBD1	-	TRBJ2-3	TRBV7-2
CASSEKRQGPRYEQYF	TGTGCCAGCAGTGAGAAACGACAGGGCCCTCGCTACGAGCAGTACTTC	TRBD1	-	TRBJ2-7	TRBV6-1
CASSPPDLYYEQYF	TGTGCCAGCTCACCACCGGATCTCTACTACGAGCAGTACTTC	-	-	TRBJ2-7	TRBV18
CASSQPPGADEKLFF	TGTGCCAGCAGTCAACCTCCAGGGGCGGACGAAAAACTGTTTTTT	-	-	TRBJ1-4	TRBV28
CASSYGAPPGYTF	TGTGCCAGCAGTTACGGTGCACCTCCTGGCTACACCTTC	-	-	TRBJ1-2	TRBV6-6
CASSSSSGRGNTQYF	TGTGCCAGCAGTTCCTCTAGCGGGAGAGGGAATACGCAGTATTTT	TRBD2	-	TRBJ2-3	TRBV6-5
CASSLKPGLRLGTQYF	TGTGCCAGCAGTCTAAAGCCGGGACTACGCTTAGGGACCCAGTACTTC	TRBD2	-	TRBJ2-5	TRBV27
CASSFSRGEAFF	TGTGCCAGCAGTTTCTCCAGGGGTGAAGCTTTCTTT	-	-	TRBJ1-1	TRBV28
CASSQDLGINEKLFF	TGCGCCAGCAGCCAAGATTTGGGGATTAATGAAAAACTGTTTTTT	-	-	TRBJ1-4	TRBV4-3
CASSLVGLGTGQAFF	TGTGCCAGCAGCTTAGTGGGATTAGGGACAGGGCAAGCTTTCTTT	TRBD1	-	TRBJ1-1	TRBV7-9